The next 14 T cell receptor beta chains were all read from a single sample in a study of brain T cells in children with intractable seizures. Time point denoted: blood from clinic visit 5 months post-surgery; TSC patient then seizure free. The repertoire was sequenced with immunoSEQ multiplex PCR; TCRdb's copy has only in-frame clones and lacks some. The sample contains about 340,000 clones, over 90% of which appear only once. The input for sequencing was peripheral blood, taken less than 6 months after surgery. The receptors stem from a boy younger than two with tuberous sclerosis and intractable seizures.

The genes are TRBV12-5 and TRBJ1-1; possible D gene TRBD1, 5 bases. The CDR3 runs 15 residues. CDR1 is LGHNT, CDR2 FRNRAP, per germline. V was shortened by 0 bases and J by 1 base, with 9 bases between the two germline ends. CDR3 bases: TGTGCTAGTGGTTTGGTACCCCAGGGGAACACTGAAGCTTTCTTT. Translating gives CASGLVPQGNTEAFF.

This clone was picked up a small number of times. The chain carries TRBV28 and TRBJ2-5; 14 bases align to TRBD2. With V trimmed by 4 bases and J by 7 bases, 2 bases remained unmatched. Germline lookup yields CDR1 MDHEN and CDR2 SYDVKM. The CDR3 consists of 14 residues. As DNA, the CDR3 is TGTGCCAGCAGTTCCGGACTAGCGGGAGGGACCCAGTACTTC. This gives the protein CASSSGLAGGTQYF. The whole variable domain, filled in from reference TRBV28 and TRBJ2-5, reads DVKVTQSSRYLVKRTGEKVFLECVQDMDHENMFWYRQDPGLGLRLIYFSYDVKMKEKGDIPEGYSVSREKKERFSLILESASTNQTSMYLCASSSGLAGGTQYFGPGTRLLVL.

This chain links TRBV6-1 with TRBJ2-3, with 10 positions matching TRBD2. The CDR3 spans 16 residues. The V and J ends lost 4 bases and 4 bases, in that order; junction bases with no gene match: 8. The germline CDR1 and CDR2 sequences are MNHNS and SASEGT. CDR3 sequence reads: CASSASSGGYSDTQYF. DNA for the CDR3: TGTGCCAGCAGTGCCTCTAGCGGGGGTTATTCAGATACGCAGTATTTT.

The chain links TRBV5-4 to TRBJ2-1; tentative D call: TRBD2 (6 bases). Trimming took off 3 bases at V and 2 bases at J, with 21 bases between the two ends. CDR1 and CDR2 from the germline V gene are SGHNT and YYREEE (reference sequence). The CDR3 covers 18 residues. This CDR3 reads CASSSRLTSSPPYNEQFF. The DNA of the CDR3 is TGTGCCAGCAGCTCCCGTTTAACTAGCAGCCCCCCCTACAATGAGCAGTTCTTC.

This clone was detected once. This chain joins TRBV10-3 and TRBJ2-7, with 9 bases fitting TRBD1. V dropped 3 bases and J dropped 4; count of bases not matched to a gene: 10. The germline V gene has CDR1 ENHRY and CDR2 SYGVKD. This CDR3 region has 16 residues. In DNA form, the CDR3 reads TGTGCCATCAGTGAACCCGGGACAGGGAGTAGGTACGAGCAGTACTTC. It translates to CAISEPGTGSRYEQYF.

This chain connects TRBV11-2 to TRBJ1-2, with D maybe TRBD1 (5 bases). Germline assignment: CDR1 SGHAT and CDR2 FQNNGV. Trimming cost V 1 base and J 4 bases, with 22 bases left between them. There are 18 residues in the CDR3. The CDR3 loop reads CASSLVGLGKGRGYGYTF. CDR3 coding DNA: TGTGCCAGCAGCTTAGTCGGCTTGGGTAAGGGGCGCGGCTATGGCTACACCTTC.

This chain connects TRBV2 to TRBJ2-1; D is unclear. The CDR3 sequence is 14 residues long. The V end lost 2 bases, the J end lost 2 bases, and 7 bases lay between the germline ends. Germline loops: CDR1 SNHLY, CDR2 FYNNEI. The CDR3 spells CASSERLTYNEQFF. The CDR3 DNA sequence: TGTGCCAGCAGTGAACGGCTAACCTACAATGAGCAGTTCTTC.

The chain employs TRBV27 and TRBJ2-2, with 7 bases matching TRBD1. The CDR3 contains 16 residues. V was clipped by 6 bases and J by 0 bases; unmatched bases: 7. Germline values: CDR1 MNHEY, CDR2 SMNVEV (reference sequence). The DNA for the CDR3 is TGTGCCAGCAGACAGGGGCAGGGGGCGAACACCGGGGAGCTGTTTTTT. It specifies CASRQGQGANTGELFF.

The V call is TRBV11-3, the J call TRBJ2-3; 12 bases line up with TRBD2. Germline V gene data show CDR1 as SGHNT and CDR2 as YENEEA. J was trimmed by 2 bases and V by 1 base; bases with no gene match: 7. The CDR3 has 18 residues. CDR3 residues: CASSLAFWTSGDTDTQYF. CDR3 in DNA: TGTGCCAGCAGCTTAGCCTTTTGGACTAGCGGGGACACAGATACGCAGTATTTT. Complete variable domain (other parts from reference TRBV11-3 and TRBJ2-3): EAGVVQSPRYKIIEKKQPVAFWCNPISGHNTLYWYLQNLGQGPELLIRYENEEAVDDSQLPKDRFSAERLKGVDSTLKIQPAELGDSAVYLCASSLAFWTSGDTDTQYFGPGTRLTVL.

The chain is built from TRBV7-6 and TRBJ2-2; D is perhaps TRBD1 or TRBD2 (7 bases each). CDR3 size: 17 residues. Germline V lookup: CDR1 SGHVS, CDR2 FNYEAQ. V shed 5 bases and J shed 4 bases, with 20 bases lying between them. CDR3 coding DNA: TGTGCCAGCAGCCCCAGAAGCGGGACAGAGGTCACCGGGGAGCTGTTTTTT. It encodes CASSPRSGTEVTGELFF.

V usage is TRBV7-9 and J usage is TRBJ2-3; TRBD1 might be the D (6 bases). Between the trimmed V and J ends, which lost 5 bases and 4 bases, there was a span of 10 bases. Germline CDR1 and CDR2: SEHNR and FQNEAQ (reference sequence). The CDR3 is 13 residues long. The CDR3 reads CASSRAGADTQYF. CDR3 DNA sequence: TGTGCCAGCAGCCGGGCAGGGGCAGATACGCAGTATTTT.

The V and J genes are TRBV2 and TRBJ1-1, with D tentatively TRBD1 (5 bases). Germline values: CDR1 SNHLY, CDR2 FYNNEI. Between the trimmed V and J ends, which lost 6 bases and 8 bases, there was a span of 13 bases. The CDR3 is 12 residues long. The CDR3 here is CASRVGHPEAFF. CDR3 in DNA: TGTGCCAGCAGGGTTGGACATCCAGAAGCTTTCTTT.

V usage is TRBV30 and J usage is TRBJ1-2; a possible D gene is TRBD1 (5 bases). The CDR3 has 16 amino acids. Per germline, CDR1 GTSNPN and CDR2 SVGIG (reference sequence). V lost 5 bases and J 0 bases, leaving 19 bases between the germline ends. Here the CDR3 DNA reads TGTGCCTGGCAGGGCCCCGGGATAAATACTAACTATGGCTACACCTTC. It yields the protein CAWQGPGINTNYGYTF.

This clone appeared once. The rearrangement links TRBV24-1 to TRBJ2-2; D is perhaps TRBD1 (5 bases). V was pared by 6 bases and J by 6 bases, with 16 bases between. CDR1 and CDR2 (germline): KGHDR, SFDVKD. There are 15 residues in the CDR3. The DNA for the CDR3 is TGTGCCACCAGTTCCAGGGAAATGAATCCCGGGGAGCTGTTTTTT. The encoded protein is CATSSREMNPGELFF.